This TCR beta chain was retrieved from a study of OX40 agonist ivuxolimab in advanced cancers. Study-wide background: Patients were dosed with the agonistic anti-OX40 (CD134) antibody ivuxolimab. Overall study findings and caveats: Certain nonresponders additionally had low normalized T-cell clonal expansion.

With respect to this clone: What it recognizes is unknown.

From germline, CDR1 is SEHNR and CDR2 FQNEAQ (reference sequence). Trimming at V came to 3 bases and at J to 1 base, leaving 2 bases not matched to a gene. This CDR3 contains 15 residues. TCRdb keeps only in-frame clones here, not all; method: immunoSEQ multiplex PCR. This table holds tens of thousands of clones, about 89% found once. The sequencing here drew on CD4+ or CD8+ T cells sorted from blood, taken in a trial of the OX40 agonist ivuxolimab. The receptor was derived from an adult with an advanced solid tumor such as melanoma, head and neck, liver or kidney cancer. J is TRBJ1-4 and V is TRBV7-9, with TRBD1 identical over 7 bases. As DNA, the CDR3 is TGTGCCAGCAGCTTCCGGGACAGAACTAATGAAAAACTGTTTTTT. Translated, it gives CASSFRDRTNEKLFF.